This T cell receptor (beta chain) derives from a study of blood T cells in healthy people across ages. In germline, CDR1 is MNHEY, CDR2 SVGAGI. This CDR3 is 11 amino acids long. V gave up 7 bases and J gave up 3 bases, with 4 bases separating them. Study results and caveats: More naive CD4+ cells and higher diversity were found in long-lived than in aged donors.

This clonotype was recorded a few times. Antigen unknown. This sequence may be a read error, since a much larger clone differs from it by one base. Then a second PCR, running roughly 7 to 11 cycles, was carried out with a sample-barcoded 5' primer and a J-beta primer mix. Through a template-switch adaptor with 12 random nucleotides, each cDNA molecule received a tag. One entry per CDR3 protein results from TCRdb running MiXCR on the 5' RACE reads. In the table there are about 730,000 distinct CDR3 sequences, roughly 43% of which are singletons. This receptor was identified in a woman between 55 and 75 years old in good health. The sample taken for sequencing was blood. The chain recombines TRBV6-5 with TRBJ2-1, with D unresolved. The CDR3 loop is CASKNYNEQFF. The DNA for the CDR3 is TGTGCCAGCAAGAACTACAATGAGCAGTTCTTC.